The clone carrying this T cell receptor beta chain was seen a few times. This specimen belongs to a study of T cells in Graves' hyperthyroidism and ophthalmopathy. The germline CDR1 and CDR2 sequences are SEHNR and FQNEAQ (reference sequence). The CDR3 is 16 residues long. V lost 5 bases and J lost 4; bases outside the gene matches: 10. Amplified TCR beta CDR3 regions derived from RNA transcripts. HTBI primers drove first-round RT-PCR of the TCR CDR3. TCRdb redid the calling of the multiplex PCR reads with MiXCR, one entry per CDR3 protein. The sample includes some 530,000 distinct CDR3 sequences, around a fifth of them seen just once.

Sequencing input: blood. This chain links TRBV7-9 with TRBJ2-2, with 7 nucleotides matching TRBD1. The sequence came from a woman in her 70s with Graves' ophthalmopathy. The CDR3 sequence: CASSQQGMSGTGELFF. The CDR3, as DNA: TGTGCCAGCAGCCAACAGGGGATGTCAGGCACCGGGGAGCTGTTTTTT.